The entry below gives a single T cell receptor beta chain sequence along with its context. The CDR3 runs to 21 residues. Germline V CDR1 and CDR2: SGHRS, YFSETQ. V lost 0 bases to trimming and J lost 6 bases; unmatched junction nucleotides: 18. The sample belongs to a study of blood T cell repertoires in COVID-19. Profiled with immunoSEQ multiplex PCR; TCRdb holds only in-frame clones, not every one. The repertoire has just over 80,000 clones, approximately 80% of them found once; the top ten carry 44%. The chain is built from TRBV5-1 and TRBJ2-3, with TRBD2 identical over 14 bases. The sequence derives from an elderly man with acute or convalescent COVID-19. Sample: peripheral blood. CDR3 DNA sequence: TGCGCCAGCAGCTTGGTACCCCGACTAGCGGGAGGGCTCGCTACTGGGGATACGCAGTATTTT. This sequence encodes CASSLVPRLAGGLATGDTQYF.